This T cell receptor beta chain was captured in a study of T cells in Graves' hyperthyroidism and ophthalmopathy. The CDR3 has 14 residues. Germline trimming cut 2 bases from V and 7 bases from J; bases unmatched to any gene: 5. From germline, CDR1 is SGHDT and CDR2 YYEEEE. General study findings and limits: Before onset, ophthalmopathy was predicted by the model a median roughly 6.8 months earlier.

The source material, RNA transcripts, was used to amplify TCR beta CDR3 regions. RT-PCR in the first round (using the HTBI primer set) targeted the TCR CDR3. TCRdb passed the multiplex PCR reads through MiXCR, listing each CDR3 protein once. The profile shows 300,000 or so distinct CDR3 sequences, 15% to 20% of them singletons. No ophthalmopathy progression within 18 months constituted stable Graves' hyperthyroidism. Fresh 10 ml peripheral blood yielded PBMCs. A remark on this clonotype: Its specificity is not known.

Material for sequencing was blood. The clonotype originates from a woman aged 45-60 years with Graves' hyperthyroidism. The chain uses TRBV5-6 and TRBJ1-1; 10 bases map to TRBD1. Here the CDR3 DNA reads TGTGCCAGCAGCTTCGGACAGGGGGACATTGAAGCTTTCTTT. Encoded protein: CASSFGQGDIEAFF.